A single sample is the source of the 5 T cell receptor beta chains below, sequenced in a study of blood T cell repertoires in COVID-19. Sequencing used immunoSEQ multiplex PCR; TCRdb keeps in-frame clones, though not all of them. The sample lists some 200,000 clones, roughly four fifths occurring once. What was sequenced was PBMCs or T cells enriched from blood (not recorded which). All receptors come from a woman in her 40s with acute COVID-19.

Here the CDR3 reads CASSLRGTDQPQHF. CDR3 nucleotide sequence: TGTGCCAGCAGCTTGAGGGGAACGGATCAGCCCCAGCATTTT. This chain joins TRBV5-4 and TRBJ1-5, with a weak D call TRBD1 (5 bases). Germline assignment: CDR1 SGHNT and CDR2 YYREEE (reference sequence). The CDR3 contains 14 residues. The V and J ends lost 1 base and 5 bases respectively, with 10 bases between them.

The V gene is TRBV4-2, the J gene TRBJ2-6, with TRBD2 as a possible D gene (6 bases). The CDR3 loop spans 16 amino acids. Germline CDR1 and CDR2: LGHNA and YNFKEQ. V lost 9 bases and J lost 0, with 15 bases in between. The CDR3 region is CASTGDPDSGANVLTF. CDR3 sequence (DNA): TGTGCCAGTACGGGGGACCCCGACTCTGGGGCCAACGTCCTGACTTTC.

The chain links TRBV28 to TRBJ1-5; 7 bases map to TRBD1. Germline V lookup: CDR1 MDHEN, CDR2 SYDVKM. V lost 3 bases and J lost 0; bases outside the gene matches: 5. This CDR3 region has 16 residues. The CDR3 bases are TGTGCCAGCAGTTTCCCAGGACAGGATAGCAATCAGCCCCAGCATTTT. It yields the protein CASSFPGQDSNQPQHF.

This clone has only a few counts. The gene calls are TRBV7-9 and TRBJ1-2, with TRBD1 matching 7 bases. With 5 bases clipped from V and 6 bases from J, the junction kept 6 bases outside the gene matches. The CDR3 loop spans 13 amino acids. The germline V gene has CDR1 SEHNR and CDR2 FQNEAQ (reference sequence). The CDR3 coding sequence is TGTGCCAGCAGCCCAGGGACAGTTGATGGCTACACCTTC. This gives the protein CASSPGTVDGYTF.

The gene calls are TRBV27 and TRBJ2-7, with 14 nucleotides matching TRBD2. The germline gives CDR1 MNHEY, CDR2 SMNVEV (reference sequence). This CDR3 spans 17 amino acids. The V gene end was trimmed by 0 bases and the J gene end by 4 bases; junction bases not matched to a gene: 5. Here the CDR3 reads CASSLSRGTSGGYEQYF. The CDR3 DNA reads as TGTGCCAGCAGTTTATCAAGGGGGACTAGCGGGGGATACGAGCAGTACTTC.